This is a list of T cell receptor beta chains from one sample in a study of long-term antiretroviral therapy in people with HIV. TCRdb's copy holds only in-frame clones and misses some; the assay was immunoSEQ multiplex PCR. The profile shows 25,000 to 35,000 clones, 91% of them singletons. Material: unsorted PBMCs, obtained 3.1 years after starting antiretroviral therapy. The receptors shown here come from a man aged 18 to 29 with HIV. Each CDR3 is given with its conserved first and last residue. D genes are given only for firm matches. Only some rows state a clone size, as once, few, many or a class for expanded clones.

clone size	V gene	D gene	J gene	CDR3 DNA	CDR3 protein
-	TRBV5-4	TRBD1	TRBJ2-5	TGTGCCAGCAGCACACGGGACAGGGGGGTTGAGTACTTC	CASSTRDRGVEYF
-	TRBV9	-	TRBJ2-1	TGTGCCAGCAGCTCCGGAGGGAGCTACAATGAGCAGTTCTTC	CASSSGGSYNEQFF
once	TRBV9	-	TRBJ2-4	TGTGCCAGCAGCGGTCGGGGTAGCTCCGGCATTCAGTACTTC	CASSGRGSSGIQYF
-	TRBV5-6	TRBD2	TRBJ2-1	TGTGCCAGCAGCTTGAATAGCGGGGGGCTCCCCTACAATGAGCAGTTCTTC	CASSLNSGGLPYNEQFF
once	TRBV29-1	-	TRBJ1-1	TGCAGCGTTGAAGGCGGTTGGAACACTGAAGCTTTCTTT	CSVEGGWNTEAFF
-	TRBV4-3	-	TRBJ2-1	TGCGCCAGCAGCCAGGCCCTTAACGCGGCCGCGGCGTTCTTC	CASSQALNAAAAFF
-	TRBV9	-	TRBJ1-2	TGTGCCAGCAGCCGCCCGGAAGGGCCCAACTATGGCTACACCTTC	CASSRPEGPNYGYTF
-	TRBV4-1	-	TRBJ1-2	TGCGCCAGCAGCCAAGTAGTCGGGAATAACTATGGCTACACCTTC	CASSQVVGNNYGYTF
-	TRBV4-3	TRBD2	TRBJ2-2	TGCGCCAGCAGCCAAGATCCGGGAGGGCCGGGAAACACCGGGGAGCTGTTTTTT	CASSQDPGGPGNTGELFF
-	TRBV7-3	-	TRBJ2-1	TGTGCCAGCAGCTCGGGCGCAATCAATGAGCAGTTCTTC	CASSSGAINEQFF
-	TRBV19	-	TRBJ2-3	TGTGCCAGTAGTGTAGTACTTAGCACAGATACGCAGTATTTT	CASSVVLSTDTQYF
once	TRBV11-2	-	TRBJ2-7	TGTGCCAGCAGCTTAGAGCCCCGGGACGCCTACGAGCAGTACTTC	CASSLEPRDAYEQYF
-	TRBV19	-	TRBJ1-2	TGTGCCAGTAGAAGAGGACAGTCCGGGGAGTATGGCTACACCTTC	CASRRGQSGEYGYTF
-	TRBV13	TRBD1	TRBJ1-3	TGTGCCAGCAGCTTTTCCGGGACAGGGGTCCCTGGAAACACCATATATTTT	CASSFSGTGVPGNTIYF
-	TRBV7-2	-	TRBJ1-2	TGTGCCAGCAGCTTGGGACCCGTTGGCTACACCTTC	CASSLGPVGYTF
-	TRBV9	TRBD2	TRBJ2-7	TGTGCCAGCAGCGTAGGTGCTAGCGGGGTTATCTACGAGCAGTACTTC	CASSVGASGVIYEQYF
-	TRBV5-1	-	TRBJ2-1	TGCGCCAGCAGAGAAGACTCCTACAATGAGCAGTTCTTC	CASREDSYNEQFF
-	TRBV2	TRBD2	TRBJ2-1	TGTGCCAGCAGACCCGGGACTAGTACGAATGAGCAGTTCTTC	CASRPGTSTNEQFF
-	TRBV6-6	-	TRBJ1-1	TGTGCCAGCAGTTACTCCCGGGGTTGGGTTGAAGCTTTCTTT	CASSYSRGWVEAFF
-	TRBV11-1	TRBD2	TRBJ2-1	TGTGCCAGCAGCAGCTTTGGGGGACTAGCGGCTTACAATGAGCAGTTCTTC	CASSSFGGLAAYNEQFF
-	TRBV4-1	TRBD2	TRBJ2-3	TGCGCCAGCAGCCAAGGGGGCGGGAGTAACACAGATACGCAGTATTTT	CASSQGGGSNTDTQYF
-	TRBV6-6	-	TRBJ2-7	TGTGCCAGCAGTTATGGGTCCCACGAGCAGTACTTC	CASSYGSHEQYF
-	TRBV12-1	-	TRBJ2-3	TGTGCCAGCAGCCTGGGTACAGATACGCAGTATTTT	CASSLGTDTQYF
-	TRBV13	TRBD1	TRBJ2-7	TGTGCCAGCAGCGGACGGGACAGCGCCACGAAAACTACTACCTACGAGCAGTACTTC	CASSGRDSATKTTTYEQYF
-	TRBV4-3	TRBD2	TRBJ2-2	TGCGCCAGCAGCCCCGGGACACATGCGGGGGGTACCGGGGAGCTGTTTTTT	CASSPGTHAGGTGELFF
-	TRBV2	TRBD1	TRBJ2-5	TGTGCCAGCCGGGGACAGCAAGAGACCCAGTACTTC	CASRGQQETQYF
-	TRBV18	-	TRBJ1-5	TGTGCCAGCTCACCACGGGGTCAGATTAGCAATCAGCCCCAGCATTTT	CASSPRGQISNQPQHF
-	TRBV7-2	-	TRBJ1-1	TGTGCCAGCAGCTTAGCGACCACAGGGTCGGCTTTCTTT	CASSLATTGSAFF
-	TRBV15	-	TRBJ1-3	TGTGCCACCAGCAGATCCAGGGATTCCGGAAACACCATATATTTT	CATSRSRDSGNTIYF
once	TRBV4-2	-	TRBJ2-1	TGTGCCAGCAGCCAAAAACTGGGCAATGAGCAGTTCTTC	CASSQKLGNEQFF